Sequencing of this T cell receptor (beta chain) was carried out in a study of response to subunit inactivated influenza vaccine. This clonotype was seen more than once but under ten times. The CDR3 has 19 residues. One entry per CDR3 protein results from TCRdb running MiXCR on the RT-PCR reads. The repertoire holds 500,000 to 600,000 distinct CDR3 sequences, with approximately 15% as singletons. The receptor was isolated from a man aged 50-60 years who received an inactivated influenza vaccine. Material: PBMCs from blood, obtained roughly 12 days after vaccination. The rearrangement links TRBV21-1 to TRBJ2-5; TRBD2, the table's D call, lacks a check against the DNA. TRBV21-1 is a known pseudogene. The DNA for the CDR3 is TGTGCCAGCAGCAAATCCTATGGGTCGGAGGGCGGAAAGCAAGAGACCCAGTACTTC. It specifies CASSKSYGSEGGKQETQYF.